The sequence of this T cell receptor beta chain was determined in a study of blood T cell repertoires in COVID-19. Study-level information: The analysed material was cDNA or gDNA that came from T cells, B-cell-depleted T cells, or PBMCs.

With 4 bases removed from V and 0 bases from J, the gap between germline ends came to 6 bases. Per the germline V gene, CDR1 is MNHEY and CDR2 is SMNVEV (reference sequence). CDR3 length equals 13 residues. The protocol was immunoSEQ multiplex PCR, while the TCRdb copy is restricted to in-frame clones and leaves out a portion. The table includes more than 95,000 clones, approximately 83% detected once. Material for sequencing was peripheral blood. This clonotype was sampled from an elderly woman with active or convalescent COVID-19. The V and J genes are TRBV27 and TRBJ2-5, with D hard to call. The DNA for the CDR3 is TGTGCCAGCAGTTCCCCGTACCAAGAGACCCAGTACTTC. Residues: CASSSPYQETQYF.